This entry concerns a single T cell receptor beta chain. Antigen unknown. These data are taken from a study of cytomegalovirus exposure and HLA in healthy donors. Study findings and constraints: Earlier results showed most TCR beta V segments being productive about 90% or about 30% of the time.

The V gene lost 0 bases and the J gene lost 12 bases, with 9 bases spanning the gap. The CDR3 runs 13 residues. Per the germline V gene, CDR1 is LGHNA and CDR2 is YNFKEQ. Primers included in the PCR were 60 Vbeta and 13 Jbeta primers. Using immunoSEQ multiplex PCR, the repertoire was profiled, and TCRdb retains in-frame clones only, with some absent. Found here are roughly 110,000 clones, 74% of them singletons; the top ten hold just over 2%. Source material: PBMCs. The genes are TRBV4-2 and TRBJ1-6; D gene ambiguous. This receptor was identified in a human donor in good health. The DNA of the CDR3 is TGTGCCAGCAGCCAAGATTACGGGGAACCCCTCCACTTT. Translated: CASSQDYGEPLHF.